One sample yielded the 26 T cell receptor beta chains listed below, sequenced in a study of CD8+CD57+ T cells in acquired aplastic anemia. Genomic DNA served as template for TCR beta VDJ and CDR3 profiling. TCRdb recomputed calls from the reads with MiXCR, one row per CDR3 protein. This table has about 180,000 distinct CDR3 sequences, around 45% appearing once. Sequenced input: sorted CD4+, CD8+, or CD8+CD57+ T cells (not recorded which) from PBMCs. The source is a human donor in good health.

V and J are TRBV20-1 and TRBJ2-3; maybe TRBD2 (6 bases). The CDR3 is 16 residues long. CDR1 is DFQATT and CDR2 is SNEGSKA in the germline V gene (reference sequence). The V end was cut by 0 bases, the J end by 6 bases, with 19 bases between. The CDR3 DNA sequence: TGCAGTGCTAGAGATCTAGGGACTGGCATTAAGGATACGCAGTATTTT. It translates to CSARDLGTGIKDTQYF.

The chain links TRBV19 to TRBJ2-3; D is perhaps TRBD1 (5 bases). Germline CDR1 LNHDA, CDR2 SQIVND (reference sequence). V lost 4 bases, J lost 4 bases, and 15 bases lay in between. This CDR3 has 15 residues. DNA of the CDR3: TGTGCCAGTAGTAAGAGGCAGGGTGGGTCAGATACGCAGTATTTT. Protein: CASSKRQGGSDTQYF.

About this clonotype itself: A much larger clone differs from this one at a single base, so this may be a read error. The V call is TRBV7-2, the J call TRBJ2-7, with a weak D call TRBD2 (5 bases). Germline V lookup: CDR1 SGHTA, CDR2 FQGNSA. The CDR3 consists of 16 residues. The V end was cut by 0 bases, the J end by 9 bases, with 21 bases between. This CDR3 is CASSLALGRWIEGQYF. CDR3 in DNA: TGTGCCAGCAGCTTAGCGCTCGGGCGTTGGATTGAGGGGCAGTACTTC.

The J gene is TRBJ2-7, the V gene TRBV18, with TRBD2 matching 14 bases. The CDR3 is 16 residues long. Germline assignment: CDR1 KGHSH and CDR2 LQKENI. V dropped 2 bases and J dropped 2; count of bases not matched to a gene: 2. The CDR3 loop is CASSPGLAGGAYEQYF. CDR3 DNA: TGTGCCAGCTCACCAGGACTAGCGGGAGGTGCCTACGAGCAGTACTTC. Together with reference TRBV18 and TRBJ2-7, the CDR3 gives the full variable domain: NAGVMQNPRHLVRRRGQEARLRCSPMKGHSHVYWYRQLPEEGLKFMVYLQKENIIDESGMPKERFSAEFPKEGPSILRIQQVVRGDSAAYFCASSPGLAGGAYEQYFGPGTRLTVT.

The sample holds many counts of this clonotype. The chain combines TRBV7-2 with TRBJ2-7; D remains unclear. The V gene's germline CDR1 is SGHTA and CDR2 FQGNSA. The CDR3 is made up of 12 amino acids. V was cut by 4 bases and J by 0 bases, with 4 bases left in between. The CDR3 DNA reads as TGTGCCAGCAGCTCATTCTCCTACGAGCAGTACTTC. The encoded protein is CASSSFSYEQYF. The whole variable domain, filled in from reference TRBV7-2 and TRBJ2-7, reads GAGVSQSPSNKVTEKGKDVELRCDPISGHTALYWYRQSLGQGLEFLIYFQGNSAPDKSGLPSDRFSAERTGGSVSTLTIQRTQQEDSAVYLCASSSFSYEQYFGPGTRLTVT.

In the case of this clonotype: Being one base from a much bigger clone, this may be a read error. V is TRBV24-1 and J is TRBJ2-1, with D perhaps matching TRBD1 (5 bases). The CDR3 is made up of 14 amino acids. Germline CDR1 and CDR2: KGHDR and SFDVKD. DNA of the CDR3: TGTGCCTCCAGTGAGATAGGAACCAGGGATGAGCAGTTCTTC. Translating gives CASSEIGTRDEQFF.

Worth noting for this clonotype: A much larger clone differs from this one at a single base, so this may be a read error. This chain joins TRBV7-2 and TRBJ2-1, with a tentative D call TRBD2 (6 bases). CDR1 and CDR2 from the germline V gene are SGHTA and FQGNSA. This CDR3 contains 11 residues. The CDR3 region is CASGSGTERFF. As DNA, the CDR3 is TGTGCCAGCGGTTCAGGGACTGAGCGGTTCTTC.

Ten or more counts support this clonotype. The chain carries TRBV19 and TRBJ1-2, with TRBD1 identical over 9 bases. V lost 5 bases, J lost 7 bases, and 8 bases stayed unmatched. This CDR3 comprises 14 residues. Germline lookup yields CDR1 LNHDA and CDR2 SQIVND (reference sequence). The CDR3 loop reads CASSQRTGVFGYTF. The CDR3 nucleotides are TGTGCCAGTAGTCAACGGACAGGGGTTTTTGGCTACACCTTC.

Ten or more counts support this clonotype. V is TRBV20-1 and J is TRBJ2-7; unclear D gene. The CDR3 spans 13 residues. Trimming stripped 6 bases from V and 7 bases from J, with 19 bases between. Germline V CDR1 and CDR2: DFQATT, SNEGSKA (reference sequence). CDR3 sequence (DNA): TGCAGTGCCCCTCCGACGGGCCGTCTGGAGCAGTACTTC. Translating gives CSAPPTGRLEQYF.

This clonotype was counted many times. The V call is TRBV3-1, the J call TRBJ1-2, with 8 nucleotides matching TRBD1. In germline, CDR1 is LGHDT, CDR2 YNNKEL (reference sequence). The CDR3 covers 14 residues. Germline trimming cut 1 base from V and 8 bases from J; bases unmatched to any gene: 6. The CDR3 sequence is CASSQAGRGRGYTF. The CDR3 DNA reads as TGTGCCAGCAGCCAAGCGGGCAGGGGGCGAGGCTACACCTTC.

The chain recombines TRBV15 with TRBJ1-4; weak D call: TRBD1 (5 bases). Germline values: CDR1 LNHNV, CDR2 YYDKDF (reference sequence). This CDR3 is 13 amino acids long. Trimming removed 4 bases at V and 8 bases at J, with 11 bases between. Written as DNA, the CDR3 is TGTGCCACCAGCATTGACAGTTTCGAAAAACTGTTTTTT. Amino acids: CATSIDSFEKLFF.

As to this clonotype: A much more abundant neighbour one base away suggests this may be a read error. V usage is TRBV6-2 or TRBV6-3 and J usage is TRBJ2-7; unclear D gene. Per germline, CDR1 MNHEY and CDR2 SVGEGT. The CDR3 length is 13 residues. The CDR3: CASSFLGNYKQYF. The CDR3 region has the DNA TGTGCCAGCAGCTTTTTGGGAAACTACAAGCAGTACTTC.

Concerning this clonotype: Being one base from a much bigger clone, this may be a read error. This chain links TRBV2 with TRBJ2-1; 8 positions agree with TRBD2. V trimming: 4 bases; J trimming: 4 bases; junction bases outside the gene matches: 9. Germline lookup yields CDR1 SNHLY and CDR2 FYNNEI. CDR3 size: 16 residues. CDR3 sequence (DNA): TGTGCCAGCAGTGCCGCGAGCGGGAGCCAATACAATGAGCAGTTCTTC. This sequence encodes CASSAASGSQYNEQFF.

This clonotype appeared many times. The V call is TRBV5-1, the J call TRBJ2-3, with D perhaps being TRBD1 or TRBD2 (7 bases each). Germline V gene lookup returns CDR1 SGHRS and CDR2 YFSETQ. This CDR3 is built from 14 residues. Trimming pared 4 bases from V and 6 bases from J, leaving 15 bases between. CDR3 loop: CASSRGGQTDTQYF. The CDR3 DNA reads as TGCGCCAGCAGCCGCGGGGGACAGACCGATACGCAGTATTTT. The full variable domain, in which reference TRBV5-1 and TRBJ2-3 provide the parts outside the CDR3, is KAGVTQTPRYLIKTRGQQVTLSCSPISGHRSVSWYQQTPGQGLQFLFEYFSETQRNKGNFPGRFSGRQFSNSRSEMNVSTLELGDSALYLCASSRGGQTDTQYFGPGTRLTVL.

The chain employs TRBV7-9 and TRBJ2-7; D gene ambiguous. The V gene lost 4 bases and the J gene lost 7 bases, with 17 bases spanning the gap. The CDR3 is 14 residues long. The germline gives CDR1 SEHNR, CDR2 FQNEAQ (reference sequence). CDR3 loop: CASSSDGPTWEQYF. The CDR3 DNA follows: TGTGCCAGCAGCTCGGACGGTCCCACCTGGGAGCAGTACTTC.

This clonotype was found once. V and J are TRBV7-8 and TRBJ2-2; D possibly corresponds to TRBD2 (5 bases). Germline V gene lookup returns CDR1 SGHVS and CDR2 FQNEAQ. There are 13 residues in the CDR3. V shed 6 bases and J shed 5 bases, with 10 bases lying between them. CDR3 residues: CASRPRVTGELFF. Here the CDR3 DNA reads TGTGCCAGCAGACCGAGGGTTACCGGGGAGCTGTTTTTT.

The V call is TRBV2, the J call TRBJ2-3; TRBD1 agrees at 7 bases. The CDR3 contains 14 residues. J gave up 7 bases and V 7 bases, and 11 bases lay outside the gene matches. Germline V lookup: CDR1 SNHLY, CDR2 FYNNEI. The CDR3 region is CASTFDRALNTQYF. The CDR3 DNA reads as TGTGCCAGCACCTTTGACAGGGCGTTAAATACGCAGTATTTT.

V and J are TRBV20-1 and TRBJ2-3; tentatively, D is TRBD2 (5 bases). The CDR3 contains 11 residues. Per the germline V gene, CDR1 is DFQATT and CDR2 is SNEGSKA (reference sequence). Trimming left V 5 bases short and J 5 bases short, with 8 bases between. The CDR3 here is CSARRGDTQYF. The CDR3 bases are TGCAGTGCTCGACGGGGAGATACGCAGTATTTT.

This clonotype was recorded at least ten times. This chain joins TRBV6-2 or TRBV6-3 and TRBJ1-1; TRBD1 might be the D (6 bases). Looked up from germline, CDR1 is MNHEY and CDR2 is SVGEGT. Trimming stripped 6 bases from V and 5 bases from J, with 13 bases between. There are 13 residues in the CDR3. CDR3 nucleotide sequence: TGTGCCAGCAGCCACGGACAGTCGACTGAAGCTTTCTTT. Its translation: CASSHGQSTEAFF.

About this clonotype: One end of the junction fails to match germline, which may point to a read error. V gene TRBV15 combines with J gene TRBJ2-7; D gene ambiguous. The CDR3 is 15 amino acids. Germline V lookup: CDR1 LNHNV, CDR2 YYDKDF (reference sequence). The chain's CDR3 is CATSREFQASSEQYF. The CDR3 nucleotides read TGTGCCACTAGCAGAGAGTTTCAGGCGTCCTCCGAGCAGTACTTC.

The chain is built from TRBV6-5 and TRBJ2-5; 7 positions match TRBD1. This CDR3 comprises 17 residues. Germline CDR1 reads MNHEY; CDR2 reads SVGAGI. Losses at the gene ends were 2 bases for V and 2 bases for J; bases not matched to a gene: 11. CDR3 in DNA: TGTGCCAGCAGTTACGAACCCTTTGGGACAGAGCAAGAGACCCAGTACTTC. Amino acids: CASSYEPFGTEQETQYF.

This clonotype was observed many times. J is TRBJ1-2 and V is TRBV27, with a possible D match to TRBD1 (6 bases). The CDR3 sequence is 13 residues long. The V end was cut by 0 bases, the J end by 7 bases, with 9 bases between. The germline V gene has CDR1 MNHEY and CDR2 SMNVEV (reference sequence). The CDR3 DNA is TGTGCCAGCAGTTTATCCCAGGGGTCTGGCTACACCTTC. It encodes CASSLSQGSGYTF.

This chain links TRBV4-1 with TRBJ2-5, with 10 positions matching TRBD1. CDR1 and CDR2 from the germline V gene are MGHRA and YSYEKL. After removal of 4 bases from V and 4 bases from J, the junction contained 3 bases not matched to a gene. The CDR3 is made up of 14 amino acids. The CDR3 DNA reads TGCGCCAGCAGCCCCGACAGGGGGCCAGAGACCCAGTACTTC. Translated: CASSPDRGPETQYF.

The V and J genes are TRBV5-1 and TRBJ1-6; no clear D gene. The V and J ends lost 0 bases and 11 bases respectively, with 15 bases between them. Germline V lookup: CDR1 SGHRS, CDR2 YFSETQ. CDR3 size: 15 residues. CDR3 DNA: TGCGCCAGCAGCTTGGAAGAGGGTGGGCGTCCACCCCTCCACTTT. Translation gives CASSLEEGGRPPLHF.

The chain links TRBV20-1 to TRBJ1-6; D is possibly TRBD1 (6 bases). CDR1 is DFQATT and CDR2 is SNEGSKA in the germline V gene (reference sequence). V lost 3 bases, J lost 10 bases, and 22 bases lay in between. The CDR3 runs to 16 residues. The CDR3 protein is CSASAMLQGGVSPLHF. CDR3 coding DNA: TGCAGTGCTAGTGCGATGCTACAGGGAGGAGTCTCACCCCTCCACTTT.

This clonotype was recorded only once. The chain joins TRBV24-1 to TRBJ2-1; a possible D gene is TRBD1 (5 bases). The V gene's germline CDR1 is KGHDR and CDR2 SFDVKD. V was trimmed by 6 bases and J by 7 bases, leaving 15 bases between them. The CDR3 has 14 amino acids. In DNA, the CDR3 is TGTGCCACCAGTTCCTCGCCAGGGTGGAATGAGCAGTTCTTC. Translating it yields CATSSSPGWNEQFF.